The present T cell receptor (beta chain) was sequenced within a study of blood T cell repertoires in COVID-19. Here immunoSEQ multiplex PCR was the method, and the copy in TCRdb shows in-frame clones only, minus some. The table has over 200,000 clones, around 88% seen once. This CDR3 contains 13 residues. Trimming removed 4 bases from V and 3 bases from J, with 10 bases in between. CDR1 is LNHDA, CDR2 SQIVND, per germline (reference sequence). This clone was recorded only once. Sequenced: peripheral blood. The TCR originated in a man aged 18 to 29 with active or convalescent COVID-19. The gene calls are TRBV19 and TRBJ2-7; D gene unclear. In DNA form, the CDR3 reads TGTGCCAGTAGTACCCTCGGTGACTACGAGCAGTACTTC. It is translated as CASSTLGDYEQYF.